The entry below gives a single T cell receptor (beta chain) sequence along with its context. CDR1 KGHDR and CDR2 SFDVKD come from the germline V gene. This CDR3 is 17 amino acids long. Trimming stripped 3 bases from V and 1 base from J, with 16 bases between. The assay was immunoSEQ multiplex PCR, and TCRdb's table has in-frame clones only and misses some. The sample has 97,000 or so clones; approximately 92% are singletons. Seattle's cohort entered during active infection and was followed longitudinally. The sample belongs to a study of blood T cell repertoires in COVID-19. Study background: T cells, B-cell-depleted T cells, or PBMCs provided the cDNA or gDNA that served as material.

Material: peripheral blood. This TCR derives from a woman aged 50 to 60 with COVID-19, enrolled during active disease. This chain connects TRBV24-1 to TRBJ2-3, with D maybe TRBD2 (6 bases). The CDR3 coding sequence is TGTGCCACCAGTGATACCCGGGGGTCTAGGGGCACAGATACGCAGTATTTT. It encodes CATSDTRGSRGTDTQYF.